This T cell receptor (beta chain) was sequenced during a study of T-cell memory formation after mild COVID-19. Study-level findings and limits: Pre-infection memory held some responding clones, suggesting pre-existing cross-reactive T cells responded.

The CDR3 totals 16 residues. Germline V lookup: CDR1 SGHRS, CDR2 YFSETQ. Trimming removed 3 bases from V and 0 bases from J, with 12 bases in between. TCRdb ran MiXCR on the 5' RACE reads and lists one entry per CDR3 protein. This table holds hundreds of thousands of distinct CDR3 sequences, roughly 22% found once. This clonotype was observed a handful of times. Its antigen is unknown. The sample was PBMCs or a T cell subset sorted from them (not recorded which). The chain couples TRBV5-1 to TRBJ2-2; D possibly matches TRBD1 or TRBD2 (5 bases each). The TCR was taken from an adult woman who had mild COVID-19 (a few samples of this study predate the infection). Cell type and time point are not known. CDR3 loop: CASSYRGAPNTGELFF. The CDR3 bases are TGCGCCAGCAGCTACCGAGGGGCCCCGAACACCGGGGAGCTGTTTTTT.